The clone carrying this T cell receptor (beta chain) was seen more than once but under ten times. These data are taken from a study of T cells in Graves' hyperthyroidism and ophthalmopathy. The V gene end was trimmed by 2 bases and the J gene end by 7 bases; junction bases not matched to a gene: 2. Germline CDR1 MNHNS, CDR2 SASEGT. The CDR3 covers 13 residues. The investigators amplified TCR beta CDR3 regions from RNA transcripts. The study used the HTBI primer set for a first-round RT-PCR of the TCR CDR3. A single record per CDR3 protein comes from TCRdb applying MiXCR to the multiplex PCR reads. The sample lists fewer than 350,000 distinct CDR3 sequences, under 25% seen once, with roughly 52% in the top ten.

The chain couples TRBV6-1 to TRBJ2-1; 7 nucleotides line up with TRBD1. This clonotype was obtained from a woman aged 45-59 years with Graves' hyperthyroidism. Sequences were obtained from blood. The CDR3 DNA reads TGTGCCAGCAGTGAACTACAGGGGAATGAGCAGTTCTTC. Encoded protein: CASSELQGNEQFF.